This T cell receptor (beta chain) appears in the sequencing data of a study of identical twins. MiXCR was run by TCRdb on the 5' RACE reads, yielding one entry per CDR3 protein. The sample lists 700,000 or so distinct CDR3 sequences; under 9% were seen once. V lost 0 bases and J 7 bases, leaving 13 bases between the germline ends. Germline CDR1 reads DFQATT; CDR2 reads SNEGSKA (reference sequence). There are 13 residues in the CDR3. Everyone who donated was a healthy Caucasian. This clonotype was counted at least ten times. These data are also associated with another study on yellow fever vaccine responses in identical twins.

The receptor was isolated from a woman aged 18-30 years in good health. The sequencing sample was made of PBMCs. The rearrangement uses TRBV20-1 and TRBJ2-7; D is unclear. CDR3 coding DNA: TGCAGTGCTAGAGATTTGGGTCCGCGGGAGCAGTACTTC. It specifies CSARDLGPREQYF.